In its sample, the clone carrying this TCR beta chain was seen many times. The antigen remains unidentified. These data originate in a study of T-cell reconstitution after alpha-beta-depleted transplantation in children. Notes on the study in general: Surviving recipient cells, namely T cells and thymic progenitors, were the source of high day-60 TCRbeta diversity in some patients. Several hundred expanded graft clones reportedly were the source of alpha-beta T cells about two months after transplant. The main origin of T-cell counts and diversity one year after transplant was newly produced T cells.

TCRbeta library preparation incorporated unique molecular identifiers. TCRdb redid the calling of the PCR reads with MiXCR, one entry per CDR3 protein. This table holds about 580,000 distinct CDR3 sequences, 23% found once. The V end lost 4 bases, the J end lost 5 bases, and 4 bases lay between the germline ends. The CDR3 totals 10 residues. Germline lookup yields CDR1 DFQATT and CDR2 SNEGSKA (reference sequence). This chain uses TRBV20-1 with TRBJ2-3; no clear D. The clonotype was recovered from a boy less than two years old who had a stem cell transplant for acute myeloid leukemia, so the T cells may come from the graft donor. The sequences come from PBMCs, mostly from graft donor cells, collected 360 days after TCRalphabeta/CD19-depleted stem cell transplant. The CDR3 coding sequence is TGCAGTGCTATGGGAGATACGCAGTATTTT. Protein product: CSAMGDTQYF.